These T cell receptor beta chains were read from a single sample in a study of cytomegalovirus exposure and HLA in healthy donors. Here immunoSEQ multiplex PCR was the method, and the copy in TCRdb shows in-frame clones only, minus some. The sample lists 200,000 to 250,000 clones, roughly 83% occurring once. The sequenced sample consisted of PBMCs. The receptors come from a woman in her twenties or thirties in good health and CMV-seropositive. CDR3s include the opening cysteine and the closing phenylalanine or tryptophan. A D gene is named only where the DNA matches it firmly. Rows may omit the clone size; those that give it use once, few, many or a size class.

j_gene: TRBJ1-5
abundance: NA
d_gene: NA
v_gene: TRBV18
CDR3aa: CASSPREAVSNQPQHF
CDR3nt: TGTGCCAGCTCACCACGGGAGGCCGTTAGCAATCAGCCCCAGCATTTT

j_gene: TRBJ2-3
abundance: NA
d_gene: NA
v_gene: TRBV6-5
CDR3aa: CASRRIDGSTDTQYF
CDR3nt: TGTGCCAGCAGGAGGATCGATGGTAGCACAGATACGCAGTATTTT

j_gene: TRBJ2-2
abundance: medium-sized
d_gene: NA
v_gene: TRBV6-4
CDR3aa: CASSDSSTGELFF
CDR3nt: TGTGCCAGCAGTGACTCCAGCACCGGGGAGCTGTTTTTT

j_gene: TRBJ2-2
abundance: NA
d_gene: NA
v_gene: TRBV6-5
CDR3aa: CASSYGGFLTGELFF
CDR3nt: TGTGCCAGCAGTTACGGTGGCTTTCTCACCGGGGAGCTGTTTTTT

j_gene: TRBJ1-4
abundance: NA
d_gene: NA
v_gene: TRBV5-4
CDR3aa: CASSLGPGGKLFF
CDR3nt: TGTGCCAGCAGCTTGGGCCCGGGGGGGAAACTGTTTTTT

j_gene: TRBJ2-2
abundance: many
d_gene: NA
v_gene: TRBV10-3
CDR3aa: CAIIPGELFF
CDR3nt: TGTGCCATCATCCCCGGGGAGCTGTTTTTT

j_gene: TRBJ1-2
abundance: NA
d_gene: TRBD1
v_gene: TRBV27
CDR3aa: CASSLKGGNYGYTF
CDR3nt: TGTGCCAGCAGTTTAAAAGGGGGCAACTATGGCTACACCTTC

j_gene: TRBJ2-3
abundance: NA
d_gene: NA
v_gene: TRBV27
CDR3aa: CASSSGYITDTQYF
CDR3nt: TGTGCCAGCAGTAGCGGGTATATCACAGATACGCAGTATTTT

j_gene: TRBJ2-7
abundance: NA
d_gene: NA
v_gene: TRBV6-6
CDR3aa: CASSISRVYEQYF
CDR3nt: TGTGCCAGCAGTATATCGCGGGTCTACGAGCAGTACTTC

j_gene: TRBJ2-7
abundance: NA
d_gene: TRBD2
v_gene: TRBV6-1
CDR3aa: CASKLGRTYYEQYF
CDR3nt: TGTGCCAGCAAGCTCGGGAGGACCTACTACGAGCAGTACTTC

j_gene: TRBJ1-2
abundance: NA
d_gene: NA
v_gene: TRBV5-6
CDR3aa: CASRWGREWDGYTF
CDR3nt: TGTGCCAGCAGATGGGGCAGGGAGTGGGATGGCTACACCTTC

j_gene: TRBJ2-3
abundance: NA
d_gene: NA
v_gene: TRBV9
CDR3aa: CASSHPNSEGLTDTQYF
CDR3nt: TGTGCCAGCAGCCATCCTAACTCGGAGGGGTTAACAGATACGCAGTATTTT

j_gene: TRBJ2-1
abundance: NA
d_gene: NA
v_gene: TRBV2
CDR3aa: CASSPSGGNEQFF
CDR3nt: TGTGCCAGCAGTCCAAGTGGGGGGAATGAGCAGTTCTTC

j_gene: TRBJ1-1
abundance: NA
d_gene: TRBD1
v_gene: TRBV2
CDR3aa: CASRGQRNTEAFF
CDR3nt: TGTGCCAGCAGGGGACAGAGAAACACTGAAGCTTTCTTT

j_gene: TRBJ2-5
abundance: NA
d_gene: TRBD2
v_gene: TRBV11-2
CDR3aa: CASSLAGTQETQYF
CDR3nt: TGTGCCAGCAGCCTAGCGGGAACTCAAGAGACCCAGTACTTC

j_gene: TRBJ1-2
abundance: NA
d_gene: TRBD1
v_gene: TRBV11-2
CDR3aa: CASSSPNRGQSGYTF
CDR3nt: TGTGCCAGCAGCTCGCCCAACAGGGGGCAGAGTGGCTACACCTTC

j_gene: TRBJ1-1
abundance: NA
d_gene: NA
v_gene: TRBV20-1
CDR3aa: CSARQSRGAFF
CDR3nt: TGCAGTGCTAGGCAATCCAGGGGAGCTTTCTTT

j_gene: TRBJ2-5
abundance: once
d_gene: TRBD1
v_gene: TRBV6-1
CDR3aa: CASSVQGALETQYF
CDR3nt: TGTGCCAGCAGTGTGCAGGGGGCGTTGGAGACCCAGTACTTC

j_gene: TRBJ1-2
abundance: NA
d_gene: TRBD1
v_gene: TRBV4-1
CDR3aa: CASSPNSGTGDGYTF
CDR3nt: TGCGCCAGCAGCCCTAACAGTGGGACAGGGGATGGCTACACCTTC

j_gene: TRBJ2-1
abundance: NA
d_gene: TRBD1
v_gene: TRBV6-5
CDR3aa: CASSYESGQGANEQFF
CDR3nt: TGTGCCAGCAGTTACGAGTCGGGCCAGGGGGCCAATGAGCAGTTCTTC

j_gene: TRBJ1-2
abundance: NA
d_gene: NA
v_gene: TRBV7-2
CDR3aa: CASSTNGRDEDIGYTF
CDR3nt: TGTGCCAGCAGCACAAACGGGAGGGATGAGGATATAGGCTACACCTTC

j_gene: TRBJ1-2
abundance: NA
d_gene: NA
v_gene: TRBV20-1
CDR3aa: CSATNDGYTF
CDR3nt: TGCAGTGCTACTAACGATGGCTACACCTTC

j_gene: TRBJ1-1
abundance: once
d_gene: TRBD1
v_gene: TRBV7-9
CDR3aa: CASKLTGGSKTFF
CDR3nt: TGTGCCAGCAAGCTGACAGGGGGTTCGAAGACTTTCTTT

j_gene: TRBJ2-3
abundance: NA
d_gene: NA
v_gene: TRBV6-5
CDR3aa: CASSLGGSTDTQYF
CDR3nt: TGTGCCAGCAGCTTGGGGGGTAGCACAGATACGCAGTATTTT

j_gene: TRBJ2-7
abundance: NA
d_gene: NA
v_gene: TRBV27
CDR3aa: CASSLKLSYEQYF
CDR3nt: TGTGCCAGCAGTTTGAAGCTTTCCTACGAGCAGTACTTC

j_gene: TRBJ2-5
abundance: NA
d_gene: NA
v_gene: TRBV27
CDR3aa: CASSLGETQYF
CDR3nt: TGTGCCAGCAGTTTGGGAGAGACCCAGTACTTC

j_gene: TRBJ2-3
abundance: NA
d_gene: NA
v_gene: TRBV29-1
CDR3aa: CSVKRLLVTDTQYF
CDR3nt: TGCAGCGTTAAAAGGCTCTTAGTGACAGATACGCAGTATTTT

j_gene: TRBJ2-7
abundance: NA
d_gene: NA
v_gene: TRBV4-1
CDR3aa: CASSETGSYEQYF
CDR3nt: TGCGCCAGCAGCGAGACAGGATCCTACGAGCAGTACTTC

j_gene: TRBJ2-7
abundance: NA
d_gene: TRBD1
v_gene: TRBV30
CDR3aa: CAWTVRGHEQYF
CDR3nt: TGTGCCTGGACGGTCAGGGGGCACGAGCAGTACTTC

j_gene: TRBJ2-2
abundance: NA
d_gene: NA
v_gene: TRBV10-3
CDR3aa: CAISEGGQTNTGELFF
CDR3nt: TGTGCCATCAGTGAGGGGGGGCAAACCAACACCGGGGAGCTGTTTTTT

j_gene: TRBJ2-7
abundance: few
d_gene: TRBD1
v_gene: TRBV29-1
CDR3aa: CSATGYDEQYF
CDR3nt: TGCAGCGCGACAGGGTACGACGAGCAGTACTTC

j_gene: TRBJ2-5
abundance: NA
d_gene: NA
v_gene: TRBV9
CDR3aa: CASSVSGERETQYF
CDR3nt: TGTGCCAGCAGCGTATCGGGGGAGAGGGAGACCCAGTACTTC

j_gene: TRBJ2-7
abundance: NA
d_gene: NA
v_gene: TRBV5-1
CDR3aa: CASSFSLGSYEQYF
CDR3nt: TGCGCCAGCAGCTTTAGTCTAGGGTCCTACGAGCAGTACTTC

j_gene: TRBJ1-1
abundance: NA
d_gene: NA
v_gene: TRBV10-3
CDR3aa: CAISGTDNTEAFF
CDR3nt: TGTGCCATCAGTGGGACGGACAACACTGAAGCTTTCTTT

j_gene: TRBJ2-1
abundance: NA
d_gene: NA
v_gene: TRBV15
CDR3aa: CATSERGGRATYNEQFF
CDR3nt: TGTGCCACCAGCGAAAGGGGGGGCAGGGCGACATACAATGAGCAGTTCTTC

j_gene: TRBJ2-5
abundance: few
d_gene: TRBD1
v_gene: TRBV7-8
CDR3aa: CASSSQGEETQYF
CDR3nt: TGTGCCAGCAGTTCGCAGGGGGAAGAGACCCAGTACTTC

j_gene: TRBJ2-5
abundance: NA
d_gene: TRBD2
v_gene: TRBV5-4
CDR3aa: CASSPGLAGSQETQYF
CDR3nt: TGTGCCAGCAGCCCCGGACTAGCGGGGAGCCAAGAGACCCAGTACTTC

j_gene: TRBJ2-1
abundance: NA
d_gene: TRBD1
v_gene: TRBV9
CDR3aa: CASSGDRNYNEQFF
CDR3nt: TGTGCCAGCAGTGGGGACAGGAACTACAATGAGCAGTTCTTC

j_gene: TRBJ2-7
abundance: NA
d_gene: NA
v_gene: TRBV4-1
CDR3aa: CASSQEASGLTYEQYF
CDR3nt: TGCGCCAGCAGCCAAGAGGCCAGTGGACTCACCTACGAGCAGTACTTC

j_gene: TRBJ2-7
abundance: NA
d_gene: NA
v_gene: TRBV6-5
CDR3aa: CASSYTILGEQYF
CDR3nt: TGTGCCAGCAGTTACACCATTTTAGGCGAGCAGTACTTC

j_gene: TRBJ2-5
abundance: NA
d_gene: NA
v_gene: TRBV15
CDR3aa: CATSRAGQETQYF
CDR3nt: TGTGCCACCAGCAGAGCTGGTCAAGAGACCCAGTACTTC

j_gene: TRBJ1-1
abundance: NA
d_gene: NA
v_gene: TRBV5-1
CDR3aa: CASSMDTRGTEAFF
CDR3nt: TGCGCCAGCAGCATGGACACTCGAGGCACTGAAGCTTTCTTT

j_gene: TRBJ1-3
abundance: few
d_gene: NA
v_gene: TRBV7-3
CDR3aa: CASTDDPSGNTIYF
CDR3nt: TGTGCCAGCACCGATGACCCCTCTGGAAACACCATATATTTT

j_gene: TRBJ2-2
abundance: NA
d_gene: TRBD2
v_gene: TRBV7-2
CDR3aa: CASSLMGAGDTGELFF
CDR3nt: TGTGCCAGCAGCCTAATGGGAGCGGGAGACACCGGGGAGCTGTTTTTT

j_gene: TRBJ1-2
abundance: once
d_gene: NA
v_gene: TRBV7-6
CDR3aa: CASSPSGTSDYGYTF
CDR3nt: TGTGCCAGCAGCCCGTCCGGGACGTCGGACTATGGCTACACCTTC

j_gene: TRBJ2-7
abundance: once
d_gene: TRBD1
v_gene: TRBV2
CDR3aa: CASSIRGPPYEQYF
CDR3nt: TGTGCCAGCAGTATCAGGGGGCCGCCCTACGAGCAGTACTTC

j_gene: TRBJ1-5
abundance: NA
d_gene: NA
v_gene: TRBV19
CDR3aa: CASSGQGDQPQHF
CDR3nt: TGTGCCAGTAGTGGGCAGGGCGATCAGCCCCAGCATTTT

j_gene: TRBJ2-1
abundance: once
d_gene: NA
v_gene: TRBV4-1
CDR3aa: CASSQEGPGQTYNEQFF
CDR3nt: TGCGCCAGCAGCCAAGAAGGGCCTGGACAGACCTACAATGAGCAGTTCTTC